This entry concerns a single TCR beta chain. Its antigen is as yet unknown. RNA in amounts of roughly 0.5 to 1 ug was reverse transcribed with random hexamers. TCR beta CDR3 was amplified by immunoSEQ multiplex PCR. This amplification extended across 54 Vbeta and 13 Jbeta segments. TCRdb reprocessed the immunoSEQ multiplex PCR reads with MiXCR, giving one entry per CDR3 protein. The sample records approximately 120,000 distinct CDR3 sequences, around 92% being singletons. This sample stems from a study of CD8 T cells in Susac syndrome. Study results and caveats: The study acknowledged a relatively small number of individuals in its TCR sequencing and HLA analysis.

Healthy donors were controls matched for age and sex. Negative isolation was applied to CD8+ and CD4+ T cells, and FACS enrichment was applied to TEMRA cells. CDR3 size: 16 residues. CDR1 and CDR2 (germline): SGHRS, YFSETQ. The ends lost 5 bases at V and 1 base at J; junction bases unmatched: 7. V is TRBV5-1 and J is TRBJ2-2; 8 bases agree with TRBD1. This TCR was sampled from a human donor in good health. Sample: CD8+ T cells from PBMCs. Here the CDR3 DNA reads TGCGCCAGCAGTTCGACAGGGGCACTGAACACCGGGGAGCTGTTTTTT. It yields the protein CASSSTGALNTGELFF.